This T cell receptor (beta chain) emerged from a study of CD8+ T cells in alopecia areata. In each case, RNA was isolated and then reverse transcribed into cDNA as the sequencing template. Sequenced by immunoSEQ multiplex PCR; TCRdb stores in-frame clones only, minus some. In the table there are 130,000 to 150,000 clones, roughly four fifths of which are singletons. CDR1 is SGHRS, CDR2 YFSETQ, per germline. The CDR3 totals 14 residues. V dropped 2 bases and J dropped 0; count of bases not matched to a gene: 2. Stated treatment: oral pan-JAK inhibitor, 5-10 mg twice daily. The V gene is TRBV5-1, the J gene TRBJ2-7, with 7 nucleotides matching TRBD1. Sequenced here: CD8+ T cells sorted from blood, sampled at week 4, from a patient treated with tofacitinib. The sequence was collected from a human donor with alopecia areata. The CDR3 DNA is TGCGCCAGCAGCTTTGGGACAGCCTCCTACGAGCAGTACTTC. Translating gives CASSFGTASYEQYF.